The 8 T cell receptor beta chains below all came from one sample that was sequenced in a study of CD4 T cells in relation to SARS-CoV-2 and coronaviruses. These receptors are not linked to any known antigen. The unexposed donors gave CD4+ T cells in about 2010-2019, prior to COVID-19. The cells were cultured for less than twelve days before CD4+ T cells were isolated. Sequencing used immunoSEQ multiplex PCR; TCRdb keeps in-frame clones, though not all of them. Of some 11,000 clones detected, 60% to 80% appear once; the ten largest clones hold around 13%. The specimen was CD4+ T cells from PBMCs, cultured in vitro. These receptors came from a human donor in good health.

For this clone: This sample also contains other DNA sequences that code for the same CDR3. The rearrangement links TRBV7-2 to TRBJ1-4; perhaps TRBD1 as D (5 bases). Trimming cost V 3 bases and J 6 bases, with 8 bases left between them. The CDR3 is 13 amino acids. Per germline, CDR1 SGHTA and CDR2 FQGNSA. The CDR3 loop reads CASSFAGDEKLFF. The CDR3, as DNA: TGTGCCAGCAGCTTCGCGGGGGATGAAAAACTGTTTTTT.

The CDR3 DNA sequence: TGTGCCAGCAGCTTATCTGGGGCTACCAAAAACATTCAGTACTTC. This encodes CASSLSGATKNIQYF. The chain uses TRBV7-8 and TRBJ2-4, with D possibly TRBD1 on 5 matching bases. Germline V gene data show CDR1 as SGHVS and CDR2 as FQNEAQ. V shed 2 bases and J shed 2 bases, with 10 bases lying between them. The CDR3 consists of 15 residues.

This clone appeared once. The gene calls are TRBV3-1 (or the pseudogene TRBV3-2) and TRBJ1-1, with TRBD1 identical over 7 bases. With V trimmed by 1 base and J by 1 base, 0 bases remained unmatched. The CDR3 is 14 amino acids. Germline CDR1 is LGHDT and CDR2 is YNNKEL (reference sequence). CDR3 bases: TGTGCCAGCAGCCAAGGGACAGGGAACACTGAAGCTTTCTTT. Translating it yields CASSQGTGNTEAFF.

The V call is TRBV2, the J call TRBJ2-3; 7 bases map to TRBD2. The CDR3 length is 14 residues. CDR1 is SNHLY, CDR2 FYNNEI, per germline. Trimming cost V 10 bases and J 1 base; bases outside gene matches: 8. The CDR3 bases are TGTGCCACCACAGCGGGGAGCGGCACAGATACGCAGTATTTT. Its protein product is CATTAGSGTDTQYF.

V usage is TRBV2 and J usage is TRBJ1-1, with 10 bases that match TRBD1. Per the germline V gene, CDR1 is SNHLY and CDR2 is FYNNEI. The CDR3 has 13 amino acids. J lost 5 bases, V lost 7 bases, and 4 bases had no gene match. The CDR3: CASIRDRGTEAFF. The CDR3 bases are TGTGCCAGCATCCGGGACAGGGGAACTGAAGCTTTCTTT.

The chain has TRBV19 and TRBJ1-4; D not resolved. V was trimmed by 3 bases and J by 5 bases, leaving 13 bases between them. CDR1 is LNHDA, CDR2 SQIVND, per germline (reference sequence). The CDR3 totals 15 residues. CDR3 sequence reads: CASSIWHSPNEKLFF. CDR3 nucleotides: TGTGCCAGTAGTATTTGGCATAGCCCCAATGAAAAACTGTTTTTT.

The rearrangement links TRBV5-1 to TRBJ2-1; 11 nucleotides agree with TRBD1. CDR1 is SGHRS and CDR2 is YFSETQ in the germline V gene. CDR3 length: 16 residues. V dropped 1 base and J dropped 7; count of bases not matched to a gene: 7. CDR3 in DNA: TGCGCCAGCAGCTTGTGGTCGGGACAGGGGGGGAATGAGCAGTTCTTC. It translates to CASSLWSGQGGNEQFF.

This clone was recorded once. This chain connects TRBV5-1 to TRBJ2-3; the D gene is possibly TRBD2 (5 bases). Germline V gene sequence: CDR1 SGHRS, CDR2 YFSETQ. V was cut by 0 bases and J by 4 bases, with 9 bases left in between. The CDR3 runs to 14 residues. The CDR3 DNA reads TGCGCCAGCAGCTTGGAGAGGCGGGCAGATACGCAGTATTTT. Its protein is CASSLERRADTQYF.